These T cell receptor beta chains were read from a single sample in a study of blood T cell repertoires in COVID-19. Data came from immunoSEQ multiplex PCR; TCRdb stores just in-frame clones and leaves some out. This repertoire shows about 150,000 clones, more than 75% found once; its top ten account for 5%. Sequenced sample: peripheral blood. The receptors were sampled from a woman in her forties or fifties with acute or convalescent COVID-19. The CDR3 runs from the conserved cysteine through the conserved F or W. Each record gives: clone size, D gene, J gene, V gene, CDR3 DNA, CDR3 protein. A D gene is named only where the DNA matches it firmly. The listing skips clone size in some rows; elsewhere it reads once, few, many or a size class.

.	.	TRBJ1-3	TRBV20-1	TGCAGTGCTAGTAAGGACACCTCTGGAAACACCATATATTTT	CSASKDTSGNTIYF
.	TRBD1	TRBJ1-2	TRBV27	TGTGCCAGCAGTTTCCAGGCGGGACAGGCAAGTGGCTACACCTTC	CASSFQAGQASGYTF
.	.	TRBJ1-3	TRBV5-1	TGCGCCAGCAGCTTTACCTCGGGCGCAGGGTCAGGAAACACCATATATTTT	CASSFTSGAGSGNTIYF
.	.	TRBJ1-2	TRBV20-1	TGCAGTGCTAGTGGGGAGAGCGGGGGGGCACGTGGCTACACCTTC	CSASGESGGARGYTF
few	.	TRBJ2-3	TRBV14	TGTGCCAGCAGCCAAGCTGAGGGTACGCAGTATTTT	CASSQAEGTQYF
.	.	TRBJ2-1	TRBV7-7	TGTGCCAGCAGCCCCGGGGGCAATGAGCAGTTCTTC	CASSPGGNEQFF
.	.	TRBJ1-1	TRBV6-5	TGTGCCAGCAGTTACTCGAGTCCGAACACTGAAGCTTTCTTT	CASSYSSPNTEAFF
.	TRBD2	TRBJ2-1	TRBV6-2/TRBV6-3	TGTGCCAGCAGTTACTCAAGCGGGGCAGAGGGAAATGAGCAGTTCTTC	CASSYSSGAEGNEQFF
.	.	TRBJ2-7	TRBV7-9	TGTGCCAGCAGCGACATGCCCTACGAGCAGTACTTC	CASSDMPYEQYF
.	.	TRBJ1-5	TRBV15	TGTGCCACCAGCAGAGATTGGGCCGTCCCACCCCAGCATTTT	CATSRDWAVPPQHF
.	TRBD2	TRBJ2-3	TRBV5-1	TGCGCCAGCAGCTGGGGGACTAGCCAGGATACGCAGTATTTT	CASSWGTSQDTQYF
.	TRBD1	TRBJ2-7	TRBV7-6	TGTGCCAGCAGTTCGAGGACAGGGGGCCACGAGCAGTACTTC	CASSSRTGGHEQYF
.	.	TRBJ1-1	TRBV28	TGTGCCAGCAGTCTAAGCGGGACTGAAGCTTTCTTT	CASSLSGTEAFF
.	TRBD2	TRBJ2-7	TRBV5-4	TGTGCCAGCAGCCCCGGGACTAGCGGCACCTACGAGCAGTACTTC	CASSPGTSGTYEQYF
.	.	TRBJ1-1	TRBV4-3	TGCGCCAGCAGCCAAGGATCCGGGACAACGAACACTGAAGCTTTCTTT	CASSQGSGTTNTEAFF
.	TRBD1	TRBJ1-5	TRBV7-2	TGTGCCAGCGCGAGCGGACAGGGAAATCAGCCCCAGCATTTT	CASASGQGNQPQHF
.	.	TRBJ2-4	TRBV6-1	TGTGCCAGCAGTGATATTAGGGACGGGGGTCCCATTCAGTACTTC	CASSDIRDGGPIQYF
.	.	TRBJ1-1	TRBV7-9	TGTGCCAGCAGCTTAGGACGCGCGGTGAACACTGAAGCTTTCTTT	CASSLGRAVNTEAFF
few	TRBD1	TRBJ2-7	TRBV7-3	TGTGCCAGCGCCGCCGACAGGGTTGGAGAGCAGTACTTC	CASAADRVGEQYF
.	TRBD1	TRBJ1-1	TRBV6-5	TGTGCCAGCAGTTACTCGAAGGGGGCCTTTGAAGCTTTCTTT	CASSYSKGAFEAFF
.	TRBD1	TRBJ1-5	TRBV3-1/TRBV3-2	TGTGCCAGCAGCCAACGGGCGGGTGGACAGGCCCTTAATCAGCCCCAGCATTTT	CASSQRAGGQALNQPQHF
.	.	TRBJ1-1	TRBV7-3	TGTGCCAGCAGCTTACGACAGATCGCGTACACTGAAGCTTTCTTT	CASSLRQIAYTEAFF